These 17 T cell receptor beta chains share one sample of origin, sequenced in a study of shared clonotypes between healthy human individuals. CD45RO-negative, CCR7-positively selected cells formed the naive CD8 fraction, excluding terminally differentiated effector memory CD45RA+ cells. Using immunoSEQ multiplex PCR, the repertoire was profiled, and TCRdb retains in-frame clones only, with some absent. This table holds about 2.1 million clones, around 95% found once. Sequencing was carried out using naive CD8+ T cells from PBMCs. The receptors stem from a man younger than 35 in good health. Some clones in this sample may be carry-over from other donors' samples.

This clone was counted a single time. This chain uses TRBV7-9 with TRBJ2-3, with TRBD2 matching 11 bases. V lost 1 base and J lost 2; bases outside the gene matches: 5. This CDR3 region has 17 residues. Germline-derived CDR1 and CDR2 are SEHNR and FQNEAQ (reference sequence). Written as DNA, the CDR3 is TGTGCCAGCAGCTTAGTTCAACTAGCGGGAGCCACAGATACGCAGTATTTT. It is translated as CASSLVQLAGATDTQYF.

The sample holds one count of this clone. The CDR3 coding sequence is TGTGCCAGCAGCTTGGAGGGGTATTCTGGAAACACCATATATTTT. Its protein is CASSLEGYSGNTIYF. The rearrangement links TRBV5-6 to TRBJ1-3; D might be TRBD1 (5 bases). Germline CDR1 is SGHDT and CDR2 is YYEEEE. The CDR3 loop spans 15 amino acids. V was clipped by 0 bases and J by 1 base, with 8 bases between them.

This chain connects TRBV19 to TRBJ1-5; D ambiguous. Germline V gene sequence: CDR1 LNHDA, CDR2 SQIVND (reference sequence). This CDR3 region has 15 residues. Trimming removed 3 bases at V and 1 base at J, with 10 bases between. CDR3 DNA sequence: TGTGCCAGTAGTATGGTGAGTTTGAGCAATCAGCCCCAGCATTTT. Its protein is CASSMVSLSNQPQHF.

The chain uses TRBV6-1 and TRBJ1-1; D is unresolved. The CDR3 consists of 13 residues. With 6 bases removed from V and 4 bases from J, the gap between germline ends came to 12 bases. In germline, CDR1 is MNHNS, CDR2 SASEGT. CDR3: CASRDGVGTEAFF. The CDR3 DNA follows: TGTGCCAGCAGGGACGGGGTTGGCACTGAAGCTTTCTTT.

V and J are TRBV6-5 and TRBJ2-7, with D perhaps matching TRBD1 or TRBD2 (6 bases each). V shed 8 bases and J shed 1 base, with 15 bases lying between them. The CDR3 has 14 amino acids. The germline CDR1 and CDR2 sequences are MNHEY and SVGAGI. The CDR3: CASPEGGPSYEQYF. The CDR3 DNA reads TGTGCCAGCCCTGAGGGGGGACCTTCCTACGAGCAGTACTTC.

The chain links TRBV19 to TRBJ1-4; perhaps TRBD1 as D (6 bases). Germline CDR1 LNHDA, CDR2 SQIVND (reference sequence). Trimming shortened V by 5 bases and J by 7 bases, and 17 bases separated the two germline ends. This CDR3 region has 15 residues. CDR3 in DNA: TGTGCCAGTAGTGCCTACAGGGTTAACGCTGAAAAACTGTTTTTT. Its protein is CASSAYRVNAEKLFF.

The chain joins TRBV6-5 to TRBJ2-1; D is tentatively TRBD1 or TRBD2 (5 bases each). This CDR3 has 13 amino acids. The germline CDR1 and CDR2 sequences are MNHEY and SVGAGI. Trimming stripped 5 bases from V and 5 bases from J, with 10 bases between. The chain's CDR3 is CASSMGRNNEQFF. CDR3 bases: TGTGCCAGCAGTATGGGACGAAACAATGAGCAGTTCTTC.

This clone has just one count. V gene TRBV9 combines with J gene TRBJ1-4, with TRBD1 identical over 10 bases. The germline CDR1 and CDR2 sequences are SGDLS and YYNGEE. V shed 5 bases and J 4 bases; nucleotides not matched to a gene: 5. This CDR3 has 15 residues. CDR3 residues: CASSERTGGNEKLFF. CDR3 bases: TGTGCCAGCAGTGAACGGACAGGGGGTAATGAAAAACTGTTTTTT.

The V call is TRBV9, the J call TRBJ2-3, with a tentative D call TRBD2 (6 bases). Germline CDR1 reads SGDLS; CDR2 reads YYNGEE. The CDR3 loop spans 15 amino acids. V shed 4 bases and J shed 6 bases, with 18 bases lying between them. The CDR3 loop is CASSRIGAAGDTQYF. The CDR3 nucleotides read TGTGCCAGCAGCCGGATAGGGGCGGCGGGGGATACGCAGTATTTT.

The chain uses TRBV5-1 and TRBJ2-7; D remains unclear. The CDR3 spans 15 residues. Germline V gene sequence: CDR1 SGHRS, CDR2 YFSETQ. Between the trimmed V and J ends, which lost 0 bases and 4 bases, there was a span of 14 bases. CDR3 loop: CASSLVAAGPYEQYF. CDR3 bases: TGCGCCAGCAGCTTGGTGGCAGCTGGGCCTTACGAGCAGTACTTC.

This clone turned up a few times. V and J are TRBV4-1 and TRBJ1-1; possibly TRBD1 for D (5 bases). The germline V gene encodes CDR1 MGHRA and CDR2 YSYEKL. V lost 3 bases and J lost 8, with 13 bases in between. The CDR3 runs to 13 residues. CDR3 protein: CASSQARWGEAFF. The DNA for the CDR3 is TGCGCCAGCAGCCAGGCCCGGTGGGGGGAAGCTTTCTTT.

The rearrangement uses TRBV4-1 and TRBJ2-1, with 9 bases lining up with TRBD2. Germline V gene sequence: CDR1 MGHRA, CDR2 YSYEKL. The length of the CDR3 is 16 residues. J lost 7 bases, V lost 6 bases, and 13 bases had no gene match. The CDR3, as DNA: TGCGCCAGCAGTCTAACTAGCGGGTCGGTTAGGAATGAGCAGTTCTTC. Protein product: CASSLTSGSVRNEQFF.

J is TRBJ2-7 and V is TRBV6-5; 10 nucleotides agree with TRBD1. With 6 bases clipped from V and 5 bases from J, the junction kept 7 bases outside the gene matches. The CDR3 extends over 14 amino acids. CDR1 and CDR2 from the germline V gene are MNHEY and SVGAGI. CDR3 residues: CASRPGQGNHEQYF. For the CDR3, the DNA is TGTGCCAGCAGACCGGGACAGGGGAATCACGAGCAGTACTTC.

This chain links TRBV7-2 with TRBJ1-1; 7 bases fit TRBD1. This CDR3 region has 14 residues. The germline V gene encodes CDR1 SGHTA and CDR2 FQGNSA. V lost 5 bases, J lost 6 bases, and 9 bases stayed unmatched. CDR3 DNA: TGTGCCAGCAGCCCGCTGACAGGGAGGGCTGAAGCTTTCTTT. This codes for CASSPLTGRAEAFF.

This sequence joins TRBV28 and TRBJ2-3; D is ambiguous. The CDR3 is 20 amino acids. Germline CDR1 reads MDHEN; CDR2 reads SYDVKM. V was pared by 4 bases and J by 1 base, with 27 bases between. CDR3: CASSSIKSDDRVEGTDTQYF. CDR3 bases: TGTGCCAGCAGTTCCATAAAATCCGACGATCGAGTCGAAGGCACAGATACGCAGTATTTT.

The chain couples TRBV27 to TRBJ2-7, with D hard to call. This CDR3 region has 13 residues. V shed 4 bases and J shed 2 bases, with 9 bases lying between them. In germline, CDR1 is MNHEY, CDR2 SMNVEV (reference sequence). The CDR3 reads CASSYSLTYEQYF. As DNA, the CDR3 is TGTGCCAGCAGTTATAGCCTAACCTACGAGCAGTACTTC.

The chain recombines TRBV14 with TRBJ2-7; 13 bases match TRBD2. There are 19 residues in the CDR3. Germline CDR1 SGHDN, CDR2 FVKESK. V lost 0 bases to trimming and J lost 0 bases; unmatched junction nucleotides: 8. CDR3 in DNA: TGTGCCAGCAGCCAAGATCGCCGGACTAGCGGGAGTAACTCCTACGAGCAGTACTTC. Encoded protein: CASSQDRRTSGSNSYEQYF. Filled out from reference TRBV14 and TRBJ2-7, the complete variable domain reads EAGVTQFPSHSVIEKGQTVTLRCDPISGHDNLYWYRRVMGKEIKFLLHFVKESKQDESGMPNNRFLAERTGGTYSTLKVQPAELEDSGVYFCASSQDRRTSGSNSYEQYFGPGTRLTVT.